A single sample is the source of the 32 T cell receptor beta chains below, sequenced in a study of tumor-infiltrating lymphocytes in primary liver carcinoma. RNA and DNA were co-extracted from 20-30 mg of unsorted bulk tissue. Total RNA (approximately 0.5 ug) served as template for TCR beta cDNA synthesis primed by a constant-region primer. Slightly modified ARM-PCR with three nested multiplex PCR rounds yielded TCR beta libraries. The two initial PCR rounds, roughly 10 cycles each, used TRBV1-TRBV30 forward and C-beta reverse primers. TCRdb redid the calling of the multiplex PCR reads with MiXCR, one entry per CDR3 protein. Of 99,000 or so distinct CDR3 sequences listed, about 70% are singletons. Sequencing input: liver tumor tissue from sampling region 5. Subset denoted: tumor region T5, tumor centre. All receptors derive from a woman aged 60 to 75 with primary liver carcinoma and hepatitis B virus infection.

This clonotype appeared a few times. A much more abundant neighbour one base away suggests this may be a read error. This chain uses TRBV6-5 with TRBJ1-4; no definite D call. CDR3 length: 16 residues. Trimming left V 2 bases short and J 0 bases short, with 10 bases between. The germline V gene has CDR1 MNHEY and CDR2 SVGAGI. The CDR3 nucleotides are TGTGCCAGCAGTTACGGGCCACCCACAACTAATGAAAAACTGTTTTTT. Translation: CASSYGPPTTNEKLFF.

This clonotype was observed at least ten times. The chain recombines TRBV5-1 with TRBJ2-3; TRBD1 aligns across 7 bases. Trimming removed 4 bases from V and 0 bases from J; junction bases left unmatched: 5. The CDR3 extends over 15 amino acids. Germline V gene data show CDR1 as SGHRS and CDR2 as YFSETQ. The CDR3 DNA follows: TGCGCCAGCAGCCTGACAGGGCCGAGCACAGATACGCAGTATTTT. It specifies CASSLTGPSTDTQYF.

Regarding this clonotype: The junction does not match germline at one end; this may be a read error. The CDR3 spells CTSSPSVRASNTGELSF. In nucleotides, the CDR3 is TGTACCAGCAGCCCTAGTGTGAGGGCTTCGAACACCGGGGAGCTGTCTTTT. The chain combines TRBV5-4 with TRBJ2-2, with D possibly TRBD2 on 5 matching bases. In germline, CDR1 is SGHNT, CDR2 YYREEE (reference sequence). The CDR3 sequence is 17 residues long.

Concerning this clonotype: The CDR3 ends on some other residue instead of the conserved phenylalanine or tryptophan, so this is likely a read error. The chain employs TRBV4-2 and TRBJ2-7; 13 bases line up with TRBD2. CDR3 length: 15 residues. Looked up from germline, CDR1 is LGHNA and CDR2 is YNFKEQ. The CDR3 DNA reads TGCGCCAGCAGCCTTGGACTAGCGGGAGCCTACGAGCAGTACATC. Its protein is CASSLGLAGAYEQYI.

A note on this clonotype: This may come from a read error, since a much larger clone is one base off. The conserved phenylalanine or tryptophan is not found at the CDR3 terminus, so this likely reflects a read error. The J gene is TRBJ2-7, the V gene TRBV30; no firm D call. V was pared by 5 bases and J by 2 bases, with 16 bases between. Germline V gives CDR1 GTSNPN, CDR2 SVGIG (reference sequence). This CDR3 has 14 residues. The CDR3 reads CAWGILPRPYEQYI. Written as DNA, the CDR3 is TGTGCCTGGGGGATACTTCCTCGACCCTACGAGCAGTACATC.

A note on this clonotype: As the CDR3 is not closed by the conserved phenylalanine or tryptophan, this likely results from a read error. The gene calls are TRBV29-1 and TRBJ1-6; D ambiguous. Between the trimmed V and J ends, which lost 4 bases and 8 bases, there was a span of 12 bases. Looked up from germline, CDR1 is SQVTM and CDR2 is ANQGSEA. This CDR3 has 13 amino acids. CDR3 residues: CSVGDWAYSPLHS. CDR3 in DNA: TGCAGCGTTGGCGACTGGGCATATTCACCCCTCCACTCT.

To note about this clonotype: One base away lies a much larger clone, so this may be a sequencing read error. The chain employs TRBV28 and TRBJ1-1; no definite D call. Trimming left V 2 bases short and J 8 bases short, with 6 bases between. CDR1 MDHEN and CDR2 SYDVKM come from the germline V gene. The CDR3 is 11 residues long. The CDR3 here is CASSLRREAFF. The CDR3 coding sequence is TGTGCCAGCAGTTTAAGGAGAGAAGCTTTCTTT.

The chain carries TRBV12-3 or TRBV12-4 and TRBJ2-5; TRBD2 might be the D (5 bases). Trimming stripped 5 bases from V and 10 bases from J, with 20 bases between. This CDR3 comprises 14 residues. This chain's CDR3 is CASSRREGRGVQYF. The CDR3 region has the DNA TGTGCCAGCAGTCGACGTGAGGGCCGGGGAGTCCAGTACTTC.

The rearrangement links TRBV11-2 to TRBJ1-3; the D is unclear. The CDR3 sequence is 13 residues long. With 10 bases removed from V and 9 bases from J, the gap between germline ends came to 19 bases. Germline values: CDR1 SGHAT, CDR2 FQNNGV. CDR3 sequence (DNA): TGTGCCAACACCAGCCCAAATCGGAGCACCATATATTTT. Protein sequence: CANTSPNRSTIYF.

The genes are TRBV19 and TRBJ1-1; D gene unclear. Germline CDR1 is LNHDA and CDR2 is SQIVND (reference sequence). This CDR3 is 13 amino acids long. V was cut by 9 bases and J by 0 bases, with 11 bases left in between. The CDR3, as DNA: TGTGCCAGCAAACAAACCTTGAACACTGAAGCTTTCTTT. The encoded protein is CASKQTLNTEAFF.

As regards this clonotype: The germline gene is not matched at one end of the junction; a read error may be the cause. The V and J genes are TRBV7-9 and TRBJ2-1; no firm D call. Per the germline V gene, CDR1 is SEHNR and CDR2 is FQNEAQ (reference sequence). This CDR3 has 14 residues. This CDR3 is CAGSFQGTDNEQFF. CDR3 nucleotide sequence: TGTGCCGGCAGTTTCCAAGGAACGGACAATGAGCAGTTCTTC.

The gene calls are TRBV15 and TRBJ2-1, with D tentatively TRBD2 (6 bases). This CDR3 has 15 residues. Germline V gene data show CDR1 as LNHNV and CDR2 as YYDKDF (reference sequence). V was cut by 5 bases and J by 9 bases, with 20 bases left in between. The CDR3 coding sequence is TGTGCCACCAGCGTCCGGGGTGGGAGGAAAAGTGAGCAGTTCTTC. This translates into CATSVRGGRKSEQFF.

Points on this clonotype: Compared with germline, one end of the junction differs, possibly owing to a read error. V usage is TRBV11-1 and J usage is TRBJ2-3; possible D gene TRBD2, 5 bases. This CDR3 spans 14 amino acids. From germline, CDR1 is SGHAT and CDR2 FQDESV (reference sequence). In DNA, the CDR3 is TGTACCAGCAGCTTAAGGCAACGTGTGGGAGAGTATCACTTT. Its translation: CTSSLRQRVGEYHF.

This clonotype was counted a single time. A much more abundant neighbour one base away suggests this may be a read error. A read error is likely, as this CDR3 ends without the conserved phenylalanine or tryptophan. No DNA is shown, since the ends of the CDR3 on it are uncertain; the CDR3 is the one TCRdb lists. The rearrangement uses TRBV7-8 and TRBJ2-1; the table's D call, TRBD1, was not checked against the DNA. Looked up from germline, CDR1 is SGHVS and CDR2 is FQNEAQ. The CDR3 has 12 residues if both end residues are counted. The CDR3: CASSLVPGSLFS.

This clonotype was observed at least ten times. The chain couples TRBV6-5 to TRBJ2-5, with a possible D match to TRBD2 (5 bases). V shed 6 bases and J shed 1 base, with 18 bases lying between them. CDR1 is MNHEY and CDR2 is SVGAGI in the germline V gene. CDR3 length: 16 residues. The CDR3 reads CASSPLSGVSQETQYF. CDR3 in DNA: TGTGCCAGCAGCCCCCTCTCCGGGGTCAGCCAAGAGACCCAGTACTTC.

For this clonotype: The CDR3 does not close with the conserved phenylalanine or tryptophan, likely indicating a read error. It is unclear where the CDR3 begins or ends on the DNA, so no DNA is shown, and the CDR3 is as TCRdb lists it. The chain links TRBV29-1 to TRBJ2-3; TRBD1 is taken as the D call from the table, unchecked against the DNA. The CDR3 sequence runs 15 residues, both termini included. Germline CDR1 reads SQVTM; CDR2 reads ANQGSEA. The CDR3 sequence is CSVAGSGWGTDTQFS.

Points on this clonotype: The junction shows a germline mismatch at one end, possibly a read error. This chain links TRBV28 with TRBJ1-1; no firm D call. Germline lookup yields CDR1 MDHEN and CDR2 SYDVKM. The CDR3 extends over 11 amino acids. Written as DNA, the CDR3 is TGTGCCAGCAGTTTAACCGCTGAAGCTTTTTTT. This translates into CASSLTAEAFF.

Worth noting for this clonotype: Since a much larger clone is just one base distant, this may be a read error. The chain couples TRBV10-3 to TRBJ2-7, with 9 bases matching TRBD1. Germline V lookup: CDR1 ENHRY, CDR2 SYGVKD. V lost 8 bases, J lost 2 bases, and 1 base stayed unmatched. The CDR3 contains 12 residues. The CDR3 DNA reads as TGTGCCATCTGGACAGGGGCCTACGAGCAGTACTTC. It codes for CAIWTGAYEQYF.

Ten or more counts support this clonotype. The chain couples TRBV10-1 to TRBJ2-3; 7 nucleotides agree with TRBD2. The CDR3 has 16 amino acids. In germline, CDR1 is WNHNN, CDR2 SYGVQD (reference sequence). V dropped 3 bases and J dropped 6; count of bases not matched to a gene: 12. The CDR3 nucleotides are TGCGCCAGCAGTGACCCGGGACTGGGAGGGTTGGATACGCAGTATTTT. It specifies CASSDPGLGGLDTQYF.

This clonotype was recorded at least ten times. V gene TRBV5-5 combines with J gene TRBJ2-3, with 8 bases aligning to TRBD2. V was pared by 0 bases and J by 1 base, with 1 base of the junction left unmatched. The CDR3 has 15 residues. CDR1 and CDR2 (germline): SGHKS, YYEKEE (reference sequence). CDR3 amino acids: CASSLVSGGTDTQYF. Written as DNA, the CDR3 is TGTGCCAGCAGCTTGGTTAGCGGGGGCACAGATACGCAGTATTTT.

About this clonotype: At one boundary the junction diverges from the germline segment, which might be a read error. This sequence joins TRBV6-1 and TRBJ1-2, with D hard to call. This CDR3 contains 14 residues. Germline V gene lookup returns CDR1 MNHNS and CDR2 SASEGT. The CDR3 DNA is TGTACCAGCAGTGGAACAAGGCCCCTCTATGGCTACACCTTC. This sequence encodes CTSSGTRPLYGYTF.

This clonotype was detected only once. The gene calls are TRBV6-5 and TRBJ2-3, with TRBD2 as a possible D gene (5 bases). Germline V lookup: CDR1 MNHEY, CDR2 SVGAGI. This CDR3 is 14 amino acids long. CDR3 residues: CDSAGSSSTDTQYF. CDR3 DNA sequence: TGTGACAGTGCTGGGAGTTCAAGCACAGATACGCAGTATTTT.

This clonotype was seen repeatedly, ten times or more. The rearrangement joins TRBV5-1 to TRBJ2-4; 12 nucleotides align to TRBD2. J lost 1 base, V lost 4 bases, and 6 bases had no gene match. Germline V gene lookup returns CDR1 SGHRS and CDR2 YFSETQ. The CDR3 covers 17 residues. The CDR3 DNA reads TGCGCCAGCAGCCCGACTAGCGGGAGTATTGCCAAAAACATTCAGTACTTC. Protein: CASSPTSGSIAKNIQYF.

Regarding this clonotype: One junction end does not reproduce the germline sequence, and a read error may be involved. This rearrangement joins TRBV11-2 to TRBJ1-5; D not resolved. The CDR3 runs 14 residues. In germline, CDR1 is SGHAT, CDR2 FQNNGV. The CDR3 nucleotides are TGTACCAGCAGCTTTGAGAGTAGCATTCAGCCCCAGCATTTT. Amino acids: CTSSFESSIQPQHF.

This clonotype was seen once. Being one base from a much bigger clone, this may be a read error. This rearrangement joins TRBV10-1 to TRBJ2-2; 8 bases line up with TRBD2. V lost 7 bases, J lost 4 bases, and 5 bases stayed unmatched. CDR3 length: 14 amino acids. Germline loops: CDR1 WNHNN, CDR2 SYGVQD (reference sequence). In DNA, the CDR3 is TGCGCCAGCAATGTTGCGGGAGGCACCGGGGAGCTGTTTTTT. It yields the protein CASNVAGGTGELFF.

For this clonotype: This CDR3 fails to terminate in the conserved phenylalanine or tryptophan, so it likely reflects a read error. The V call is TRBV11-2, the J call TRBJ2-3; D call uncertain. In germline, CDR1 is SGHAT, CDR2 FQNNGV. The CDR3 consists of 15 residues. The CDR3 bases are TGTGCCAGCAGCTCCCAGAGCTTTAGCACAGATAGGCAGTATTTA. Its translation: CASSSQSFSTDRQYL.

The rearrangement joins TRBV7-3 to TRBJ1-6; the D gene is possibly TRBD1 (5 bases). This CDR3 contains 14 residues. Trimming removed 5 bases at V and 8 bases at J, with 13 bases between. The germline CDR1 and CDR2 sequences are SGHTA and FQGTGA. CDR3 DNA sequence: TGTGCCAGCAGCCAAGGGACCACGCATTCACCCCTCCACTTT. Its translation: CASSQGTTHSPLHF.

About this clonotype: The junction shows a germline mismatch at one end, possibly a read error. This chain uses TRBV4-2 with TRBJ2-3; D not resolved. The CDR3 runs 14 residues. CDR1 and CDR2 from the germline V gene are LGHNA and YNFKEQ. CDR3 nucleotides: TGTGCCAGTAGCCAAGATGTGCAGCAAGATACGCAGTGTTTT. This translates into CASSQDVQQDTQCF.

Turning to this clonotype: A read error may be the cause here, since a much bigger clone is one base away. CDR3: CASSEAGGPYNEQFF. The DNA of the CDR3 is TGTGCCAGCAGTGAAGCGGGGGGCCCCTACAATGAGCAGTTCTTC. The chain uses TRBV6-1 and TRBJ2-1; either TRBD1 or TRBD2 may fit D (6 bases each). The V gene's germline CDR1 is MNHNS and CDR2 SASEGT. CDR3 length: 15 residues. The germline V and J ends were trimmed by 0 bases and 2 bases, with 8 bases remaining between them.

This chain connects TRBV29-1 to TRBJ2-7; the match to TRBD1 covers 8 bases. This CDR3 contains 13 residues. V gave up 5 bases and J gave up 3 bases; unmatched junction bases: 6. Germline V gene lookup returns CDR1 SQVTM and CDR2 ANQGSEA. The DNA for the CDR3 is TGCAGCGTTACCCAAGGACAGGGCTACGAGCAGTACTTC. Translating gives CSVTQGQGYEQYF.

This chain uses TRBV28 with TRBJ2-2; no clear D. Trimming pared 7 bases from V and 0 bases from J, leaving 9 bases between. CDR1 and CDR2 from the germline V gene are MDHEN and SYDVKM. The CDR3 extends over 14 amino acids. CDR3 sequence: CASTPHANTGELFF. CDR3 DNA sequence: TGTGCCAGCACCCCCCATGCGAACACCGGGGAGCTGTTTTTT. The full variable domain, its missing parts supplied by reference TRBV28 and TRBJ2-2, is DVKVTQSSRYLVKRTGEKVFLECVQDMDHENMFWYRQDPGLGLRLIYFSYDVKMKEKGDIPEGYSVSREKKERFSLILESASTNQTSMYLCASTPHANTGELFFGEGSRLTVL.

A note on this clonotype: A read error may produce the germline difference seen at one junction end. V is TRBV6-1 and J is TRBJ2-2, with D tentatively TRBD1 (6 bases). This CDR3 comprises 14 residues. The germline V gene encodes CDR1 MNHNS and CDR2 SASEGT. This chain's CDR3 is CASSTGCSTGELLF. Here the CDR3 DNA reads TGTGCCAGCAGTACAGGGTGTAGTACCGGGGAGCTGCTTTTT.